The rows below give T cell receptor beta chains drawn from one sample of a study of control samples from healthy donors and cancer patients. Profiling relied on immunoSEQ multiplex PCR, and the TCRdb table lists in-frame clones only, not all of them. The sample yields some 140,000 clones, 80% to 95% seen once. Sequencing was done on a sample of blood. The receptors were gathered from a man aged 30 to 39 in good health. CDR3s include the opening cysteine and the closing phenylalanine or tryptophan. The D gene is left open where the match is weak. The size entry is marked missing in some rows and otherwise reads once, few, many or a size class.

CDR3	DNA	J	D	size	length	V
CASSKVRSSGANVLTF	TGTGCCAGCAGCAAAGTCAGGTCCTCTGGGGCCAACGTCCTGACTTTC	TRBJ2-6	-	-	16	TRBV21-1
CASMTSGRVNEQFF	TGTGCCAGCATGACTAGCGGGAGGGTTAATGAGCAGTTCTTC	TRBJ2-1	TRBD2	-	14	TRBV28
CASSYGGPGNTIYF	TGTGCCAGCAGTTATGGGGGGCCCGGAAACACCATATATTTT	TRBJ1-3	-	-	14	TRBV6-5
CASRARQYSNQPQHF	TGTGCCAGCAGAGCTAGACAGTATAGCAATCAGCCCCAGCATTTT	TRBJ1-5	-	-	15	TRBV6-5
CSVIAPIESTDTQYF	TGCAGCGTTATAGCCCCGATCGAAAGCACAGATACGCAGTATTTT	TRBJ2-3	-	-	15	TRBV29-1
CASSPGFNYGYTF	TGTGCCAGCTCACCGGGATTTAACTATGGCTACACCTTC	TRBJ1-2	-	-	13	TRBV18
CASSLGGPMNTEAFF	TGTGCCAGCAGCTTGGGGGGGCCCATGAACACTGAAGCTTTCTTT	TRBJ1-1	-	-	15	TRBV11-1
CSAGQVATGELFF	TGCAGCGCTGGACAGGTGGCCACCGGGGAGCTGTTTTTT	TRBJ2-2	TRBD1	-	13	TRBV29-1
CASSLGLLNTGELFF	TGCGCCAGCAGCTTGGGACTACTAAACACCGGGGAGCTGTTTTTT	TRBJ2-2	-	-	15	TRBV5-1
CASSEVTINTEAFF	TGTGCCAGCAGTGAGGTTACAATAAACACTGAAGCTTTCTTT	TRBJ1-1	-	-	14	TRBV2
CASAGLWTQYF	TGTGCCAGCGCAGGGTTATGGACCCAGTACTTC	TRBJ2-5	-	-	11	TRBV6-5
CASRRLAGGTGELFF	TGTGCCAGCCGTCGGCTAGCGGGAGGAACCGGGGAGCTGTTTTTT	TRBJ2-2	TRBD2	-	15	TRBV7-8
CASSPQTGGLFPLHF	TGTGCCAGCTCACCACAGACAGGGGGCCTTTTTCCCCTCCACTTT	TRBJ1-6	TRBD1	few	15	TRBV18
CASSIQGGSNSPLHF	TGTGCCAGTAGTATTCAAGGCGGCAGTAATTCACCCCTCCACTTT	TRBJ1-6	-	-	15	TRBV19
CASNLDRGTDTQYF	TGTGCCAGCAACCTGGATCGAGGCACAGATACGCAGTATTTT	TRBJ2-3	-	-	14	TRBV6-5
CASSLDGGPQTQYF	TGTGCCAGCAGCTTAGACGGAGGGCCGCAGACCCAGTACTTC	TRBJ2-5	-	-	14	TRBV7-2
CASSQETASSYNEQFF	TGTGCCAGCAGCCAAGAGACAGCGTCCTCCTACAATGAGCAGTTCTTC	TRBJ2-1	-	once	16	TRBV7-3
CASSSSGGIGYGYTF	TGTGCCAGCAGCTCCTCAGGGGGTATTGGCTATGGCTACACCTTC	TRBJ1-2	TRBD1	-	15	TRBV7-9
CASSVGTSYSEQYF	TGTGCCAGCAGCGTGGGGACTAGCTATTCCGAGCAGTACTTC	TRBJ2-7	TRBD2	-	14	TRBV9
CASNPRRGTNTGELFF	TGTGCCAGCAACCCGAGGAGGGGAACGAACACCGGGGAGCTGTTTTTT	TRBJ2-2	-	-	16	TRBV9
CASSYGSGNTIYF	TGTGCCAGCAGTTACGGTTCTGGAAACACCATATATTTT	TRBJ1-3	-	-	13	TRBV6-5
CASSPREGGLSTEAFF	TGTGCCAGCAGCCCCAGGGAGGGGGGCTTGAGTACTGAAGCTTTCTTT	TRBJ1-1	-	-	16	TRBV7-8